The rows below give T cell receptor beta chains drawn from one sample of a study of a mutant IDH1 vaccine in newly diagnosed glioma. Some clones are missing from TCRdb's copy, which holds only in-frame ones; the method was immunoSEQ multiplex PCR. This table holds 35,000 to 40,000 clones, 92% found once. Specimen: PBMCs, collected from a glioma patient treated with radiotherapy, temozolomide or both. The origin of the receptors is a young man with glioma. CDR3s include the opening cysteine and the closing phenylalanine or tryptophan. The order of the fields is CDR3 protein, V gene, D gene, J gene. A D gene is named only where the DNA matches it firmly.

CASSYRENTEAFF TRBV2 . TRBJ1-1
CASSLGRRGEAFF TRBV11-3 . TRBJ1-1
CASSLGVPPNEQFF TRBV5-6 . TRBJ2-1
CASSQAKMNTEAFF TRBV4-1 . TRBJ1-1
CASSGRLAGSSYNEQFF TRBV9 TRBD2 TRBJ2-1
CASSQDSFFYEQYF TRBV14 . TRBJ2-7
CASSQSLRRGLVNTEAFF TRBV7-7 . TRBJ1-1
CASTSGTGYNSPLHF TRBV25-1 TRBD1 TRBJ1-6
CSVEGTGFREQYF TRBV29-1 . .
CASSFGGLNTEAFF TRBV5-1 . TRBJ1-1
CAWSMGTSRYNEQFF TRBV30 TRBD2 TRBJ2-1
CASSLFGGSLSGELFF TRBV7-3 TRBD2 TRBJ2-2
CASSQEYGSPYGYTF TRBV4-2 . TRBJ1-2
CASSEQGLASYEQYF TRBV2 TRBD2 TRBJ2-7
CASRLAGTDTQYF TRBV6-5 TRBD2 TRBJ2-3
CASRRRALDEQYF TRBV2 . TRBJ2-7
CASSRGGGETQYF TRBV28 TRBD2 TRBJ2-5
CASSQDLAGGPSYEQYF TRBV4-3 TRBD2 TRBJ2-7
CASSLWTGKANYEAFF TRBV18 TRBD1 TRBJ1-1
CAWSVELRNEQFF TRBV30 . TRBJ2-1
CASSAGTGGDTQYF TRBV2 TRBD1 TRBJ2-3
CAWSSTRADTQYF TRBV30 . TRBJ2-3
CASSGGLAGAYEQYF TRBV5-8 TRBD2 TRBJ2-7
CASSVDDTYEQYF TRBV9 . TRBJ2-7
CASSSGQGEAFF TRBV6-6 TRBD1 TRBJ1-1
CASKRFGRDESSYEQYF TRBV28 . TRBJ2-7
CSASTDSGNTIYF TRBV29-1 . TRBJ1-3
CASRTSALAKNIQYF TRBV27 TRBD2 TRBJ2-4
CASSSGQGLHEQYF TRBV6-5 TRBD1 TRBJ2-7
CASSRQSASEAFF TRBV7-8 . TRBJ1-1
CASLQGNSEAFF TRBV25-1 . TRBJ1-1